This T cell receptor beta chain is from a study of shared clonotypes between healthy human individuals. There were no recent acute infections or vaccinations among the donors, who were healthy HIV-negative adults. CDR1 is KGHSH, CDR2 LQKENI, per germline. This CDR3 is built from 14 residues. With 4 bases removed from V and 4 bases from J, the gap between germline ends came to 11 bases. Using immunoSEQ multiplex PCR, the repertoire was profiled, and TCRdb retains in-frame clones only, with some absent. The sample has hundreds of thousands of clones, approximately 71% seen once; the top ten hold approximately 12%.

The chain links TRBV18 to TRBJ2-1; D gene ambiguous. Sequencing was carried out using PBMCs. This TCR derives from a woman between 40 and 50 years old in good health. Some clones in this sample may be carry-over from other donors' samples. CDR3: CASSLGSRYNEQFF. The CDR3 nucleotides are TGTGCCAGCTCACTAGGCTCTCGGTACAATGAGCAGTTCTTC.